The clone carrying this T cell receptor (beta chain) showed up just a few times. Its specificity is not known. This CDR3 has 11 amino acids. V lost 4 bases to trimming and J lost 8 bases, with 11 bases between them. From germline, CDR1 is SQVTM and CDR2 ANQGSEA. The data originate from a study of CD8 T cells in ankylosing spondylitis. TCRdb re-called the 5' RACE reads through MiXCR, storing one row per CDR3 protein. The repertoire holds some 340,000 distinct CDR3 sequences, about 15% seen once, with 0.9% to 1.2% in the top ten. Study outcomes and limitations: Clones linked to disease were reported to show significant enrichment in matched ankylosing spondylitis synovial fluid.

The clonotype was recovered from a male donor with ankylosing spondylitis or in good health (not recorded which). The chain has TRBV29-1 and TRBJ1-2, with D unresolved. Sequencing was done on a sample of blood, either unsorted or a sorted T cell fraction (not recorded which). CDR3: CSVADHGGYTF. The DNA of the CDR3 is TGCAGCGTTGCGGATCACGGGGGCTACACCTTC.